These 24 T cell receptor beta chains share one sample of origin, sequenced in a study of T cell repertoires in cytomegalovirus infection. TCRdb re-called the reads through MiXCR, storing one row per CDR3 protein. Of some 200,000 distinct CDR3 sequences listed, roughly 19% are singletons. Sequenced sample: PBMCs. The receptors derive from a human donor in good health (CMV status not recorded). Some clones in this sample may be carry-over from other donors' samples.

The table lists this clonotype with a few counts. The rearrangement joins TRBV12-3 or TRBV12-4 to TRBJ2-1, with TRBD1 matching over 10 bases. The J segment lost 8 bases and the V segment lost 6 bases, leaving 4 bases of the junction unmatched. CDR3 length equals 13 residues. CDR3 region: CASRRTGGYEQFF. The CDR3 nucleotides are TGTGCCAGCAGGCGGACAGGGGGTTATGAGCAGTTCTTC.

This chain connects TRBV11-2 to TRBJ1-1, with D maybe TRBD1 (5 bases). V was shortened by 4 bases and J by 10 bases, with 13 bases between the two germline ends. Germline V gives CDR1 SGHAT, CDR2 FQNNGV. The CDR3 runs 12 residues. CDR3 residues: CASSSSGLVAFF. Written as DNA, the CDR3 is TGTGCCAGCAGCTCTTCAGGGTTGGTAGCTTTCTTT.

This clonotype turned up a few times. DNA for the CDR3: TGCGCCAGCAGCCAATTGCAGGGGGCAGACTATGGCTACACCTTC. Residues: CASSQLQGADYGYTF. The chain has TRBV4-1 and TRBJ1-2, with 8 bases aligning to TRBD1. CDR3 length: 15 residues. V dropped 2 bases and J dropped 3; count of bases not matched to a gene: 5. Germline V gene data show CDR1 as MGHRA and CDR2 as YSYEKL.

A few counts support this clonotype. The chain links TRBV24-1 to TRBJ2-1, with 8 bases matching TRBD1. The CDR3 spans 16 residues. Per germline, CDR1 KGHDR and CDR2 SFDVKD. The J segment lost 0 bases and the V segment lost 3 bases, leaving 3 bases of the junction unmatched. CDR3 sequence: CATSDPTGGSYNEQFF. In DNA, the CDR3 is TGTGCCACCAGTGATCCAACAGGGGGCTCCTACAATGAGCAGTTCTTC.

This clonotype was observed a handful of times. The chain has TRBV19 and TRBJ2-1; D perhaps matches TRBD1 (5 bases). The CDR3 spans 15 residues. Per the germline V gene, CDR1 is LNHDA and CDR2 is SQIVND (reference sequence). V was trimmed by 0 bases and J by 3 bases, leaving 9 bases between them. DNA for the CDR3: TGTGCCAGTAGTATAGACGGAGACAGCTACAATGAGCAGTTCTTC. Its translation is CASSIDGDSYNEQFF. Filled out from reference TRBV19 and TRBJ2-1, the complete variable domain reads DGGITQSPKYLFRKEGQNVTLSCEQNLNHDAMYWYRQDPGQGLRLIYYSQIVNDFQKGDIAEGYSVSREKKESFPLTVTSAQKNPTAFYLCASSIDGDSYNEQFFGPGTRLTVL.

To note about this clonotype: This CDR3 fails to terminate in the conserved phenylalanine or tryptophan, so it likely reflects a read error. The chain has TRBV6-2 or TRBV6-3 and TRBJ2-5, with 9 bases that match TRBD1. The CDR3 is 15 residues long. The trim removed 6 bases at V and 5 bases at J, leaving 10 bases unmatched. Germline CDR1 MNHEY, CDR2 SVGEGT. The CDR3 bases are TGTGCCAGCAGCTCCTGGGGACAGGGAAGGGAGACCCAGTACTTA. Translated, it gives CASSSWGQGRETQYL.

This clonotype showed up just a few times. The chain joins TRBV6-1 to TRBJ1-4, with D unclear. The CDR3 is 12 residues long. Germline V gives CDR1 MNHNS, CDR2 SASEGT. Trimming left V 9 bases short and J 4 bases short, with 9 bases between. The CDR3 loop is CASSPGNEKLFF. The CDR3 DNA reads TGTGCCAGTTCACCTGGTAATGAAAAACTGTTTTTT.

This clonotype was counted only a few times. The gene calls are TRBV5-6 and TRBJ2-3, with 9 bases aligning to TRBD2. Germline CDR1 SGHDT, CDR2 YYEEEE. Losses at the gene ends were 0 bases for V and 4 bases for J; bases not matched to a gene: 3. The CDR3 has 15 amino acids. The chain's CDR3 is CASSLGGRGSDTQYF. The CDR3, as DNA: TGTGCCAGCAGCTTGGGCGGGAGGGGGTCAGATACGCAGTATTTT.

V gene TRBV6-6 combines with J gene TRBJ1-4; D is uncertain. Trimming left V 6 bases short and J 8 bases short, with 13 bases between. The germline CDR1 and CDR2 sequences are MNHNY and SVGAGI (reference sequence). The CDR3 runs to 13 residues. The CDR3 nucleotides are TGTGCCAGCAGGGGGAGGGCTCTGGAAAAACTGTTTTTT. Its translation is CASRGRALEKLFF.

Here the CDR3 DNA reads TGCAGCGTTGAAGGCAGGACAGGACTAGCGGGAGCCGAGCAGTACTTC. It specifies CSVEGRTGLAGAEQYF. The genes are TRBV29-1 and TRBJ2-7, with TRBD2 matching over 13 bases. After removal of 1 base from V and 6 bases from J, the junction contained 9 bases not matched to a gene. Germline V gives CDR1 SQVTM, CDR2 ANQGSEA. The CDR3 totals 16 residues.

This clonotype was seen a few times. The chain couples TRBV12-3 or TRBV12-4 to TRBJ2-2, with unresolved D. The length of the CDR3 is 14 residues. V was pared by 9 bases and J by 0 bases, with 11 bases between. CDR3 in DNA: TGTGCCAGTCTTAGGTCGGCGAACACCGGGGAGCTGTTTTTT. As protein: CASLRSANTGELFF.

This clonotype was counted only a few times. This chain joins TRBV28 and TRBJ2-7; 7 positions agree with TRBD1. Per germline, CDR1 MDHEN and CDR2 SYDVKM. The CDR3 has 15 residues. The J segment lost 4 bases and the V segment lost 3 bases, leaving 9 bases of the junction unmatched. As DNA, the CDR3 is TGTGCCAGCAGTTTCGCGGCAGGGGGATCATACGAGCAGTACTTC. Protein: CASSFAAGGSYEQYF.

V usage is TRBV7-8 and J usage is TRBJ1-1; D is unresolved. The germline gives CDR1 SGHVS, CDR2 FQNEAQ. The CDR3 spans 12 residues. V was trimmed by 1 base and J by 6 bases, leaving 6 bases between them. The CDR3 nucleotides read TGTGCCAGCAGCTTAGGGAAGGCTGAAGCTTTCTTT. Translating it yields CASSLGKAEAFF.

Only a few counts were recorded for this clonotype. CDR3 in DNA: TGTGCCAGCAGCCCAGGGGAGGATCAGCCCCAGCATTTT. Translating gives CASSPGEDQPQHF. The gene calls are TRBV7-9 and TRBJ1-5, with D perhaps matching TRBD1 (6 bases). V lost 5 bases, J lost 5 bases, and 10 bases lay in between. Germline V lookup: CDR1 SEHNR, CDR2 FQNEAQ (reference sequence). This CDR3 comprises 13 residues.

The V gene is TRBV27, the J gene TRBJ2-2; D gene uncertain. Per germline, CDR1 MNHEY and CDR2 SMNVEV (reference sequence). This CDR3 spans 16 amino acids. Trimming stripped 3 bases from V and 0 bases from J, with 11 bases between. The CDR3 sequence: CASSFRFFANTGELFF. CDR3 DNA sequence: TGTGCCAGCAGTTTTCGATTTTTCGCGAACACCGGGGAGCTGTTTTTT.

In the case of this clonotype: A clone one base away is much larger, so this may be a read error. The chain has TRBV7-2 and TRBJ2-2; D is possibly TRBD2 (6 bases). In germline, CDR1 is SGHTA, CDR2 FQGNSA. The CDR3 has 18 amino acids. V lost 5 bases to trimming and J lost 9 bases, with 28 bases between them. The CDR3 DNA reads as TGTGCCAGCAGCCTCCGAAGGGCGGGAATAGCGTCTGACTGGGAGCTGTTTTTT. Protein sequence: CASSLRRAGIASDWELFF.

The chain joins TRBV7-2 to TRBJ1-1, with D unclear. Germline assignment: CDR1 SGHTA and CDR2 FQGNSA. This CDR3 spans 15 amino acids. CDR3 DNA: TGTGATAGCAGCTTAATAAGGCCCGGGAACACTGAAGCTTTCTTT. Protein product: CDSSLIRPGNTEAFF.

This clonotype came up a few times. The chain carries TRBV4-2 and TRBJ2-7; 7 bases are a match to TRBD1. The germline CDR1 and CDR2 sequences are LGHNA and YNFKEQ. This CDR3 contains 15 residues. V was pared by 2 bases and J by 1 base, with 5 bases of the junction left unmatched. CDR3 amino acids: CASSQTQGLSYEQYF. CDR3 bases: TGTGCCAGCAGCCAAACACAGGGGTTATCCTACGAGCAGTACTTC.

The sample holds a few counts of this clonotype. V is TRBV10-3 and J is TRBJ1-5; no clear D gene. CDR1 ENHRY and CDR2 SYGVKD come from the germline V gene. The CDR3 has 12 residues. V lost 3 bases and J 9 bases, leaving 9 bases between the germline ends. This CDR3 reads CAISERAGPQHF. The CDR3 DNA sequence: TGTGCCATCAGTGAACGAGCGGGGCCCCAGCATTTT.

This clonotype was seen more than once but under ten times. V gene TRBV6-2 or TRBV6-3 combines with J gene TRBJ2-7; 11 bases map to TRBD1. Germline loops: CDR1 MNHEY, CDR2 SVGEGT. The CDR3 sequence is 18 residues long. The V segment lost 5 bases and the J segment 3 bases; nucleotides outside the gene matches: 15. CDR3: CASSPGQGVIAYRYEQYF. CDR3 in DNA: TGTGCCAGCAGTCCGGGACAGGGGGTTATCGCGTACCGCTACGAGCAGTACTTC.

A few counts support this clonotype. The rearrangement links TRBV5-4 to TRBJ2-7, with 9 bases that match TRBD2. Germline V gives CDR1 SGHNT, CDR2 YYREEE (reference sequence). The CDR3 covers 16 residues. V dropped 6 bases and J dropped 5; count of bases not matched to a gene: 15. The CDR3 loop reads CASTPASGGRANEQYF. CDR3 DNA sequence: TGTGCCAGCACCCCGGCTTCGGGCGGGAGGGCCAACGAGCAGTACTTC. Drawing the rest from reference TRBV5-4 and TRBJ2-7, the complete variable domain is ETGVTQSPTHLIKTRGQQVTLRCSSQSGHNTVSWYQQALGQGPQFIFQYYREEENGRGNFPPRFSGLQFPNYSSELNVNALELDDSALYLCASTPASGGRANEQYFGPGTRLTVT.

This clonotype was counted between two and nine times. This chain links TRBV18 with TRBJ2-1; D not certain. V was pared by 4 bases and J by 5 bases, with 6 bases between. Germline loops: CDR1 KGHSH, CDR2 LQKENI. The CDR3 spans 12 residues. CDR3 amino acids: CASSLQNNEQFF. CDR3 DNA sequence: TGTGCCAGCTCACTACAGAACAATGAGCAGTTCTTC.

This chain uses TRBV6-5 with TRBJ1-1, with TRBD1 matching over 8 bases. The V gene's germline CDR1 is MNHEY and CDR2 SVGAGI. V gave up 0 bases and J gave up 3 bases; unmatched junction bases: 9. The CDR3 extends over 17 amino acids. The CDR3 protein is CASSYSRTGREDTEAFF. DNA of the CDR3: TGTGCCAGCAGTTACTCCAGGACAGGGAGGGAGGACACTGAAGCTTTCTTT.

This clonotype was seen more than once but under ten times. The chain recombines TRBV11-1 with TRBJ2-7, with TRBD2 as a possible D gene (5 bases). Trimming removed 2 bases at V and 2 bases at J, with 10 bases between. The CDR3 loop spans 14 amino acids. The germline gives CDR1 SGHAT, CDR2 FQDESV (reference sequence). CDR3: CASSLYPAAYEQYF. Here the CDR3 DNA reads TGTGCCAGCAGCTTATATCCAGCGGCCTACGAGCAGTACTTC.